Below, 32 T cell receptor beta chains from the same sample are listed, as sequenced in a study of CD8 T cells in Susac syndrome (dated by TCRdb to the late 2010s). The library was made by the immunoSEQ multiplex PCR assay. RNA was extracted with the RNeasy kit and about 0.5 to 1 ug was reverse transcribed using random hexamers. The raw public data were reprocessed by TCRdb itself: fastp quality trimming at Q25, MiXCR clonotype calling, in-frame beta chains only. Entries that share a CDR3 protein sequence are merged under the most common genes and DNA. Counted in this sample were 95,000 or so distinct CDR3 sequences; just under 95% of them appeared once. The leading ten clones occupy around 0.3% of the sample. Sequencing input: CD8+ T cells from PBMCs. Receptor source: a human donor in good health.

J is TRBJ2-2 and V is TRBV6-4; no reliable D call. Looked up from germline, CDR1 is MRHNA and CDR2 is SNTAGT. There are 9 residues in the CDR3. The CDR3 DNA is TGTCGTGACACCGGGGAGCTGTTTTTT. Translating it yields CRDTGELFF.

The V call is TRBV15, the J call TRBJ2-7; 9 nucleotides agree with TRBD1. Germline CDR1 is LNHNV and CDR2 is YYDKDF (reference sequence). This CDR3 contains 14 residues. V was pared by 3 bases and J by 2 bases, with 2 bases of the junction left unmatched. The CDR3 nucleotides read TGTGCCACCAGCAGGGACAGGGGCCCCTACGAGCAGTACTTC. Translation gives CATSRDRGPYEQYF.

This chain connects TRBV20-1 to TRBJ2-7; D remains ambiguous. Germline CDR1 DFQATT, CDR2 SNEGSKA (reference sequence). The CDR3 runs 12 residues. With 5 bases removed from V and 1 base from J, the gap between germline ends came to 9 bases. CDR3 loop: CSAEDGSYEQYF. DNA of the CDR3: TGCAGTGCTGAGGACGGATCCTACGAGCAGTACTTC.

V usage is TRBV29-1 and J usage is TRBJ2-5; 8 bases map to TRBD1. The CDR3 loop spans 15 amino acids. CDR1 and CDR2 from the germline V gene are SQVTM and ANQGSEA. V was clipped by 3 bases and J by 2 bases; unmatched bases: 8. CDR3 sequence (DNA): TGCAGCGTTGAGGGGGACAGGTCGGGGCAAGAGACCCAGTACTTC. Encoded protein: CSVEGDRSGQETQYF. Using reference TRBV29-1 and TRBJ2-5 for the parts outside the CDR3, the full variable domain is SAVISQKPSRDICQRGTSLTIQCQVDSQVTMMFWYRQQPGQSLTLIATANQGSEATYESGFVIDKFPISRPNLTFSTLTVSNMSPEDSSIYLCSVEGDRSGQETQYFGPGTRLLVL.

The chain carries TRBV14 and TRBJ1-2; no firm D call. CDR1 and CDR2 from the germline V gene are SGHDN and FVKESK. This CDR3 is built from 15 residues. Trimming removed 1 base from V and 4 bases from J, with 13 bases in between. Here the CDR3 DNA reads TGTGCCAGCAGCCAAGCACGGGCTGATCCCTATGGCTACACCTTC. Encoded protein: CASSQARADPYGYTF.

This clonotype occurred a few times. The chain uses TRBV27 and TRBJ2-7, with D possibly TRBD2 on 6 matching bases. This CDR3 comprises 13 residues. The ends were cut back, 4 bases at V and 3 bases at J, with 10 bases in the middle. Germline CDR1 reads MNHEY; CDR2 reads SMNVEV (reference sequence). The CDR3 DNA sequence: TGTGCCAGCAGTTCAGTGCGGGGCTACGAGCAGTACTTC. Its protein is CASSSVRGYEQYF.

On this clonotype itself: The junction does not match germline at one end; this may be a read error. CDR3 nucleotides: TGTGCCAGCAGTAGGCGGGACCAAGAGGCCCAGTACTTC. It specifies CASSRRDQEAQYF. J is TRBJ2-5 and V is TRBV6-6; D possibly corresponds to TRBD2 (6 bases). This CDR3 contains 13 residues. The V gene's germline CDR1 is MNHNY and CDR2 SVGAGI (reference sequence).

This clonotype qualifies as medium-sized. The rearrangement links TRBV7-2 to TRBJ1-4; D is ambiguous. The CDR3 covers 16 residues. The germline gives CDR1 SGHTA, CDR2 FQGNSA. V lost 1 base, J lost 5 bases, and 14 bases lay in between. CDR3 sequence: CASSLGPAIYNEKLFF. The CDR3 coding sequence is TGTGCCAGCAGCTTAGGCCCCGCAATCTACAATGAAAAACTGTTTTTT.

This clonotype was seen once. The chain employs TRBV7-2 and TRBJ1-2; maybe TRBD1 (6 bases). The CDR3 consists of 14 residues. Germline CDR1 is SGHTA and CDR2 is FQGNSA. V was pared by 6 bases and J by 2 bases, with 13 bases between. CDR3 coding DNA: TGTGCCAGCAGAGAAATTACAGGGAACTATGGCTACACCTTC. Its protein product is CASREITGNYGYTF.

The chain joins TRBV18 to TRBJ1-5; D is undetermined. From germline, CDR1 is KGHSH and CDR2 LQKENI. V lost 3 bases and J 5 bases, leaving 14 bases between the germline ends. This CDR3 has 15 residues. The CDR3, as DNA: TGTGCCAGCTCACCGACGGACGTCGGCCATCAGCCCCAGCATTTT. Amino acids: CASSPTDVGHQPQHF.

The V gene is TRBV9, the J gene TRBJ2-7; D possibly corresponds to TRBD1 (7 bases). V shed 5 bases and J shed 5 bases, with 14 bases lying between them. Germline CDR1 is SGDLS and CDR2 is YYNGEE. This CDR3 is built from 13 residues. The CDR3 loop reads CASSYDREDEQYF. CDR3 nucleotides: TGTGCCAGCAGTTATGACAGGGAGGACGAGCAGTACTTC.

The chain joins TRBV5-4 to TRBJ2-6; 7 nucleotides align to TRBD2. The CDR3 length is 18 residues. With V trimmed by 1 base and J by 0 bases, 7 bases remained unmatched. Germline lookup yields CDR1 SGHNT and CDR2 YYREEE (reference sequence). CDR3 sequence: CASSLSDGGTSGANVLTF. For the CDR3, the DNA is TGTGCCAGCAGCTTGAGTGACGGGGGGACCTCTGGGGCCAACGTCCTGACTTTC.

This chain's CDR3 is CASSSWDPNTEAFF. CDR3 bases: TGTGCCAGCAGTTCCTGGGACCCGAACACTGAAGCTTTCTTT. The genes are TRBV27 and TRBJ1-1; a possible D gene is TRBD1 (5 bases). The V end lost 4 bases, the J end lost 1 base, and 10 bases lay between the germline ends. The germline CDR1 and CDR2 sequences are MNHEY and SMNVEV (reference sequence). CDR3 size: 14 residues.

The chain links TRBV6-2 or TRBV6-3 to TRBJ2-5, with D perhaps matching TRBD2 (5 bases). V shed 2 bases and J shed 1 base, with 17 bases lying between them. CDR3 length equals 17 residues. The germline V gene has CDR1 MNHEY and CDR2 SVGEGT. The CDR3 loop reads CASSYRPPWETQETQYF. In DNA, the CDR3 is TGTGCCAGCAGTTACCGACCGCCCTGGGAGACCCAAGAGACCCAGTACTTC.

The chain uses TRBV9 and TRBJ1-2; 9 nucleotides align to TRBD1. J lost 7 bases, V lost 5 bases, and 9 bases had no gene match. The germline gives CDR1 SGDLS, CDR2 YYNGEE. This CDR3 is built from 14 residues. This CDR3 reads CASRPTGGERGYTF. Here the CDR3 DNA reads TGTGCCAGCAGACCGACAGGGGGGGAGCGTGGCTACACCTTC.

CDR3 coding DNA: TGCAGTGCTGTCGACGGTAACTATGGCTACACCTTC. It encodes CSAVDGNYGYTF. The chain combines TRBV20-1 with TRBJ1-2; D remains ambiguous. V was pared by 5 bases and J by 1 base, with 8 bases between. The CDR3 is 12 residues long. Germline V CDR1 and CDR2: DFQATT, SNEGSKA (reference sequence).

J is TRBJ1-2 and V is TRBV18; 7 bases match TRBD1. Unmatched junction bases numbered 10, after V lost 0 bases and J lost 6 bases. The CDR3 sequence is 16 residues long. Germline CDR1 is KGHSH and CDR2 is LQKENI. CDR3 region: CASSPPERPDRDGYTF. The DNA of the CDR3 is TGTGCCAGCTCACCACCGGAAAGGCCAGACAGGGATGGCTACACCTTC.

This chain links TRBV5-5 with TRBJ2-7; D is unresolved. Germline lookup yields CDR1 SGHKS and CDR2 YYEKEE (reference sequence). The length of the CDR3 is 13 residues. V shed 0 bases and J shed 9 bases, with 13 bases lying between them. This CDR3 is CASSLDWGFAQYF. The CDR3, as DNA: TGTGCCAGCAGCTTGGATTGGGGTTTCGCGCAGTACTTC.

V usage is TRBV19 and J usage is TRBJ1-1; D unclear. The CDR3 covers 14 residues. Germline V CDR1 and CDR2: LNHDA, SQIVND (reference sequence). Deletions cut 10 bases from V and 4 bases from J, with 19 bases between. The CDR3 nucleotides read TGTGCCACCTCAGGAGGAGGGAGCCTCACTGAAGCTTTCTTT. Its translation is CATSGGGSLTEAFF.

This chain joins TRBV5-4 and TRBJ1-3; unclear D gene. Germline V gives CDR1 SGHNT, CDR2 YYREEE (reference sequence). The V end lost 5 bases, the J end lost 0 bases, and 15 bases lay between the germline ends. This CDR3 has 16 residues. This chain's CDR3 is CASSSRTAHSGNTIYF. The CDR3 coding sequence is TGTGCCAGCAGTTCCCGGACGGCTCACTCTGGAAACACCATATATTTT.

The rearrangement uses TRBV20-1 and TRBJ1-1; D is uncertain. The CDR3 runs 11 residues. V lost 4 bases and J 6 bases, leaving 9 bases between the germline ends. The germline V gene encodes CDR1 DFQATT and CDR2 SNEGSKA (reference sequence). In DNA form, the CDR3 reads TGCAGTGCTAAGAACGGGGCTGAAGCTTTCTTT. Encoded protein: CSAKNGAEAFF.

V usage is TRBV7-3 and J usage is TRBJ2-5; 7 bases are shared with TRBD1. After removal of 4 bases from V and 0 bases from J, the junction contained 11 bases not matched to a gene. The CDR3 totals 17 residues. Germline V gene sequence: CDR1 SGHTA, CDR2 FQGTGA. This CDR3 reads CASSSGGRNTHQETQYF. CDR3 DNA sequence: TGTGCCAGCAGCTCAGGGGGACGGAATACCCACCAAGAGACCCAGTACTTC.

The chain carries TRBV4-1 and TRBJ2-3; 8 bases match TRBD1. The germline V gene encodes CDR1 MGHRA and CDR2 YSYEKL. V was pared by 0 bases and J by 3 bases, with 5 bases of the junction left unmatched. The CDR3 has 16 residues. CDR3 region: CASSQEPGGWTDTQYF. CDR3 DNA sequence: TGCGCCAGCAGCCAAGAACCAGGGGGCTGGACAGATACGCAGTATTTT.

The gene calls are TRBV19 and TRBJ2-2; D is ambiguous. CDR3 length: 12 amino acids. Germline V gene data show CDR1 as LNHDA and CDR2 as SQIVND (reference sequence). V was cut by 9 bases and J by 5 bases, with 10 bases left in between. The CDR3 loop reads CASRPSTGELFF. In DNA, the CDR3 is TGTGCCAGCCGACCCTCAACCGGGGAGCTGTTTTTT.

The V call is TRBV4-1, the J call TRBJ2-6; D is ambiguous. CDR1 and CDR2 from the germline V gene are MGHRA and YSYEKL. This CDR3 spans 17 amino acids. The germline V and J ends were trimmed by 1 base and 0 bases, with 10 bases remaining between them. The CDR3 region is CASSQAETRSGANVLTF. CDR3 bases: TGCGCCAGCAGCCAAGCGGAGACCCGCTCTGGGGCCAACGTCCTGACTTTC.

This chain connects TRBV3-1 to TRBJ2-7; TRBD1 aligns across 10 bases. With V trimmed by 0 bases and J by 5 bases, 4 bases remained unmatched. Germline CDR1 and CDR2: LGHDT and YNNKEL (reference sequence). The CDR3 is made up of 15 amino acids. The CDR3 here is CASSQDKGQGNEQYF. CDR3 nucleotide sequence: TGTGCCAGCAGCCAAGATAAGGGACAGGGGAACGAGCAGTACTTC.

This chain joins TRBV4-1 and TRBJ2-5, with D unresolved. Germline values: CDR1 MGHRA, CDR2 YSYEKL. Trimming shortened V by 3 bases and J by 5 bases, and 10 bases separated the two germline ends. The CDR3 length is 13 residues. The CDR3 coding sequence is TGCGCCAGCAGCCATGATGCAGAGGAGACCCAGTACTTC. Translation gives CASSHDAEETQYF.

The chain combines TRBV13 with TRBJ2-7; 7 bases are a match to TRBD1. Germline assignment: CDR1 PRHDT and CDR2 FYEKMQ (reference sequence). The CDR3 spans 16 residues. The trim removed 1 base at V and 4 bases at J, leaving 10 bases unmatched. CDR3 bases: TGTGCCAGCAGCTTAGCTACAGGGGCCGGAGTGTACGAGCAGTACTTC. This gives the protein CASSLATGAGVYEQYF. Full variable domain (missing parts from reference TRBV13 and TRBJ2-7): AAGVIQSPRHLIKEKRETATLKCYPIPRHDTVYWYQQGPGQDPQFLISFYEKMQSDKGSIPDRFSAQQFSDYHSELNMSSLELGDSALYFCASSLATGAGVYEQYFGPGTRLTVT.

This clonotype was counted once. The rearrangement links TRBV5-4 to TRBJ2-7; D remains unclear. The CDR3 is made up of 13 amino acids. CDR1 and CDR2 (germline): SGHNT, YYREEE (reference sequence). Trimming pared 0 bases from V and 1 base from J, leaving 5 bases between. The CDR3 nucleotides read TGTGCCAGCAGCTTGGTCACGTCCTACGAGCAGTACTTC. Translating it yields CASSLVTSYEQYF. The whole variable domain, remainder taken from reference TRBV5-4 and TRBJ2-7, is ETGVTQSPTHLIKTRGQQVTLRCSSQSGHNTVSWYQQALGQGPQFIFQYYREEENGRGNFPPRFSGLQFPNYSSELNVNALELDDSALYLCASSLVTSYEQYFGPGTRLTVT.

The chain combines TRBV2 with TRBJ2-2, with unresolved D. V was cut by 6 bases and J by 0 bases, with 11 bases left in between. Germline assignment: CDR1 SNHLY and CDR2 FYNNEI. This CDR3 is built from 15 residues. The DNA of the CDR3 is TGTGCCAGCAGCTTGACTCCCTCGAACACCGGGGAGCTGTTTTTT. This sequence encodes CASSLTPSNTGELFF.

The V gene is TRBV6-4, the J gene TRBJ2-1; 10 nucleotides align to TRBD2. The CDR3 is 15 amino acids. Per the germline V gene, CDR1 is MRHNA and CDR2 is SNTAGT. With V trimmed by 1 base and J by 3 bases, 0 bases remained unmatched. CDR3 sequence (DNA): TGTGCCAGCAGTGACTTAGCGGGGGGCTACAATGAGCAGTTCTTC. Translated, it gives CASSDLAGGYNEQFF.

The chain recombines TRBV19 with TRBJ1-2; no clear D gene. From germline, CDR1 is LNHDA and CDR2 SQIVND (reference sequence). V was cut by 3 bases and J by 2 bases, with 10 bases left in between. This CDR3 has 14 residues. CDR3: CASSIKGANYGYTF. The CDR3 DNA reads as TGTGCCAGTAGTATTAAGGGCGCGAACTATGGCTACACCTTC.